This TCR beta chain is drawn from a study of cytomegalovirus exposure and HLA in healthy donors. Primers for the PCR totalled 60 Vbeta and 13 Jbeta. Original processing notes: Approximately 73 million unique TCR beta chains, 8.5 million to 14 million shared, were counted in a later analysis. The protocol was immunoSEQ multiplex PCR, while the TCRdb copy is restricted to in-frame clones and leaves out a portion. Clonal size and the V and J genes are those of that table, whereas D and trimming came from the DNA. This sample has over 120,000 clones, with 75% to 85% found just once. The V and J ends lost 5 bases and 7 bases, in that order; junction bases with no gene match: 10. This CDR3 region has 15 residues. Germline-derived CDR1 and CDR2 are SGHAT and FQNNGV. Study results and limitations: According to the study, around 180 TCR beta chains were cytomegalovirus-associated.

This clone was detected only a few times. The antigen is not known. The sample taken for sequencing was PBMCs. This clonotype was sampled from a woman aged 18 to 35 in good health and CMV-seropositive. J is TRBJ1-4 and V is TRBV11-2, with 7 bases that match TRBD1. The CDR3 sequence: CASSDPTGTSEKLFF. The DNA of the CDR3 is TGTGCCAGCAGCGACCCGACAGGGACCAGTGAAAAACTGTTTTTT. Together with reference TRBV11-2 and TRBJ1-4, the CDR3 gives the full variable domain: EAGVAQSPRYKIIEKRQSVAFWCNPISGHATLYWYQQILGQGPKLLIQFQNNGVVDDSQLPKDRFSAERLKGVDSTLKIQPAKLEDSAVYLCASSDPTGTSEKLFFGSGTQLSVL.